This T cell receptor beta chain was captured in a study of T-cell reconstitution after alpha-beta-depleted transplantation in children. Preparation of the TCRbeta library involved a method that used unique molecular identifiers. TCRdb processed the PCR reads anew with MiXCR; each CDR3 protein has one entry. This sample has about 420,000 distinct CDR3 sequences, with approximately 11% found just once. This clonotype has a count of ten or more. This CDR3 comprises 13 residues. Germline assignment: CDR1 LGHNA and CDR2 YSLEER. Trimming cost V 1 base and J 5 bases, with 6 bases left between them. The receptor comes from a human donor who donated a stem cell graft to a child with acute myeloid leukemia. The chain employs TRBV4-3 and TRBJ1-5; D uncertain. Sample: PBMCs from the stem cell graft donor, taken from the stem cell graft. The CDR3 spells CASSQAQDQPQHF. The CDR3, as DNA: TGCGCCAGCAGCCAAGCACAAGATCAGCCCCAGCATTTT.